This TCR beta chain was identified in a study of blood T cell repertoires in COVID-19. Germline loops: CDR1 SQVTM, CDR2 ANQGSEA. The CDR3 loop spans 12 amino acids. V was cut by 2 bases and J by 6 bases, with 8 bases left in between. Method: immunoSEQ multiplex PCR; TCRdb's copy keeps in-frame clones and lacks some. The sample consists of some 350,000 clones, less than 90% of them appearing once. Living in about two dozen US areas, the participants were between 18 and 89 years of age. This sequence originates from a woman between 25 and 40 years old who had recovered from COVID-19. Sequencing was done on a sample of PBMCs or T cells enriched from blood (not recorded which). The rearrangement joins TRBV29-1 to TRBJ2-1, with TRBD2 as a possible D gene (5 bases). CDR3 region: CSVEWGANEQFF. CDR3 coding DNA: TGCAGCGTTGAATGGGGAGCCAATGAGCAGTTCTTC.